These T cell receptor beta chains were read from a single sample in a study of cytomegalovirus exposure and HLA in healthy donors. Some clones are missing from TCRdb's copy, which holds only in-frame ones; the method was immunoSEQ multiplex PCR. The table lists about 170,000 clones, 75% to 90% of them singletons, with approximately 2.4% in the top ten. Material: PBMCs. These receptors originate from a male donor in good health and CMV-seronegative. Each CDR3 is given with its conserved first and last residue. The order of the fields is V gene, clone size, D gene, J gene, CDR3 protein, CDR3 DNA. The D gene is left open where the match is weak. Size is stated for part of the rows, as once, few or many counts, or as a class when the clone is expanded.

TRBV10-2	NA	TRBD1	TRBJ1-1	CASSERDRVTEAFF	TGCGCCAGCAGTGAGAGGGACAGGGTTACTGAAGCTTTCTTT
TRBV7-6	NA	TRBD2	TRBJ2-7	CASSLVGGGSGGLAYEQYF	TGTGCCAGCAGCTTAGTTGGAGGGGGTAGCGGGGGGTTAGCCTACGAGCAGTACTTC
TRBV4-3	few	NA	TRBJ2-5	CASSQETGYQETQYF	TGCGCCAGCAGCCAAGAAACCGGGTACCAAGAGACCCAGTACTTC
TRBV2	NA	NA	TRBJ1-3	CASTSGFSGNTIYF	TGTGCCAGCACCTCGGGGTTCTCTGGAAACACCATATATTTT
TRBV2	NA	NA	TRBJ1-6	CARRGDGDSPLHF	TGTGCCAGACGGGGAGACGGGGATTCACCCCTCCACTTT
TRBV5-6	once	NA	TRBJ2-2	CASSLFGPVTNTGELFF	TGTGCCAGCAGCTTGTTTGGTCCAGTAACGAACACCGGGGAGCTGTTTTTT
TRBV7-6	NA	TRBD2	TRBJ2-3	CASSFRGGSTDTQYF	TGTGCCAGCAGCTTCCGGGGGGGGAGCACAGATACGCAGTATTTT
TRBV5-1	NA	NA	TRBJ2-3	CASSPPRADTQYF	TGCGCCAGCAGCCCCCCCAGGGCAGATACGCAGTATTTT
TRBV11-3	NA	NA	TRBJ2-3	CASSFQGTDTQYF	TGTGCCAGCAGTTTCCAGGGTACCGATACGCAGTATTTT
TRBV27	NA	NA	TRBJ2-3	CASSLLGRGDTQYF	TGTGCCAGCAGTTTATTGGGCAGGGGAGATACGCAGTATTTT
TRBV9	few	TRBD1	TRBJ1-1	CASSFSQGTNTEAFF	TGTGCCAGCAGCTTCTCACAGGGGACGAACACTGAAGCTTTCTTT
TRBV7-2	NA	NA	TRBJ2-1	CASSFPGGLYNEQFF	TGTGCCAGCAGCTTCCCGGGGGGCCTCTACAATGAGCAGTTCTTC
TRBV6-6	NA	NA	TRBJ1-1	CASSLPQGTEAFF	TGTGCCAGCAGTCTTCCGCAGGGGACTGAAGCTTTCTTT
TRBV7-9	NA	NA	TRBJ2-7	CASSSQGFEQYF	TGTGCCAGCAGCTCGCAGGGGTTCGAGCAGTACTTC
TRBV7-2	NA	TRBD1	TRBJ2-3	CASSGAGTGTDTQYF	TGTGCCAGCAGCGGCGCCGGGACAGGGACGGATACGCAGTATTTT
TRBV19	NA	NA	TRBJ2-7	CASSIRLVAVSSYEQYF	TGTGCCAGTAGTATAAGGCTGGTTGCGGTATCGTCCTACGAGCAGTACTTC
TRBV7-8	NA	NA	TRBJ1-5	CASSLDNSNQPQHF	TGTGCCAGCAGCTTAGATAATAGCAATCAGCCCCAGCATTTT
TRBV5-1	few	NA	TRBJ2-5	CASSLDLGGETQYF	TGCGCCAGCAGCTTGGATCTAGGGGGAGAGACCCAGTACTTC
TRBV15	once	NA	TRBJ1-5	CATSRDFFNQPQHF	TGTGCCACCAGCAGAGATTTCTTCAATCAGCCCCAGCATTTT
TRBV11-2	NA	TRBD2	TRBJ2-7	CASSSRTSGTPYEQYF	TGTGCCAGCAGCTCCCGAACTAGCGGGACGCCTTACGAGCAGTACTTC
TRBV2	NA	NA	TRBJ1-3	CASSPYNRAGNTIYF	TGTGCCAGCAGTCCTTATAACAGGGCCGGAAACACCATATATTTT
TRBV9	NA	TRBD1	TRBJ1-2	CASSLTGVGYTF	TGTGCCAGCAGCCTTACAGGGGTCGGCTACACCTTC
TRBV6-1	NA	TRBD1	TRBJ1-2	CASRHGQATYGYTF	TGTGCCAGCAGACACGGACAGGCCACCTATGGCTACACCTTC
TRBV6-1	NA	NA	TRBJ1-5	CASSSGLNQPQHF	TGTGCCAGCAGTTCGGGACTTAATCAGCCCCAGCATTTT
TRBV9	NA	NA	TRBJ1-5	CASSVQGNQPQHF	TGTGCCAGCAGCGTCCAGGGTAATCAGCCCCAGCATTTT
TRBV4-2	NA	NA	TRBJ1-1	CASSQEPRGGAEAFF	TGTGCCAGCAGCCAAGAGCCTCGGGGGGGTGCTGAAGCTTTCTTT
TRBV5-1	NA	NA	TRBJ1-2	CASRDGGRPYGYTF	TGCGCCAGCAGGGACGGGGGGCGACCCTATGGCTACACCTTC
TRBV20-1	NA	NA	TRBJ2-3	CSPGSTDTQYF	TGCAGCCCAGGTAGCACAGATACGCAGTATTTT
TRBV5-1	NA	NA	TRBJ1-2	CASSLGADQGNYGYTF	TGCGCCAGCAGCTTGGGGGCCGACCAGGGGAACTATGGCTACACCTTC
TRBV27	NA	TRBD1	TRBJ2-7	CASSIQGGPYEQYF	TGTGCCAGCAGTATACAGGGGGGCCCCTACGAGCAGTACTTC
TRBV19	NA	NA	TRBJ1-5	CASSMVSGSQPQHF	TGTGCCAGTAGTATGGTCTCGGGAAGTCAGCCCCAGCATTTT
TRBV7-9	NA	NA	TRBJ2-1	CASSWGHRQSYNEQFF	TGTGCCAGCAGCTGGGGACATCGACAATCCTACAATGAGCAGTTCTTC
TRBV5-4	NA	NA	TRBJ1-3	CASSLRGSGNTIYF	TGTGCCAGCAGCTTGCGAGGATCTGGAAACACCATATATTTT
TRBV5-1	NA	NA	TRBJ1-1	CASSFGTPKDQAFF	TGCGCCAGCAGCTTCGGGACACCTAAGGACCAAGCTTTCTTT
TRBV5-1	NA	NA	TRBJ1-1	CASSPRLTSLMNTEAFF	TGCGCCAGCAGCCCAAGACTCACCTCCCTCATGAACACTGAAGCTTTCTTT
TRBV6-5	NA	TRBD1	TRBJ2-7	CASTQKDRAYEQYF	TGTGCCAGCACCCAAAAAGACAGGGCCTACGAGCAGTACTTC
TRBV6-5	NA	NA	TRBJ2-2	CASSYPPGYGELFF	TGTGCCAGCAGTTACCCGCCCGGGTACGGGGAGCTGTTTTTT
TRBV4-1	NA	NA	TRBJ1-2	CASSQEDPRVRGYTF	TGCGCCAGCAGCCAAGAAGACCCCAGGGTGAGGGGCTACACCTTC
TRBV7-2	NA	NA	TRBJ1-1	CASSLDGQPNTEAFF	TGTGCCAGCAGCTTAGACGGACAGCCGAACACTGAAGCTTTCTTT
TRBV7-9	few	TRBD1	TRBJ1-2	CASSVLGDRGAYGYTF	TGTGCCAGCAGCGTATTGGGGGACAGGGGGGCCTATGGCTACACCTTC
TRBV30	NA	NA	TRBJ1-1	CAWSVRSGRVVEAFF	TGTGCCTGGAGTGTCAGATCCGGGAGGGTCGTTGAAGCTTTCTTT